This is a list of T cell receptor beta chains from one sample in a study of cytomegalovirus exposure and HLA in healthy donors. Produced via immunoSEQ multiplex PCR; TCRdb's table is partial and in-frame only. The sample lists 200,000 to 250,000 clones, approximately 87% occurring once. The sequenced material came from PBMCs. These receptors were taken from a man younger than 35 in good health and CMV-seronegative. CDR3s include the opening cysteine and the closing phenylalanine or tryptophan. The D gene is left open where the match is weak. A clone size is listed for some rows: how often the clone was seen (once, few, many), or a class if it is expanded.

v_gene: TRBV6-5; d_gene: .; j_gene: TRBJ2-2; abundance: .; CDR3nt: TGTGCCAGCAGGGGGCCCGGGGAGCTGTTTTTT; CDR3aa: CASRGPGELFF
v_gene: TRBV19; d_gene: .; j_gene: TRBJ1-1; abundance: few; CDR3nt: TGTGCCAGTAGTATGAGGCAGACCCTTATGAACACTGAAGCTTTCTTT; CDR3aa: CASSMRQTLMNTEAFF
v_gene: TRBV4-2; d_gene: TRBD2; j_gene: TRBJ2-2; abundance: .; CDR3nt: TGTGCCAGCAGCCTAGCGGGAGTGGGAGAGGAGCTGTTTTTT; CDR3aa: CASSLAGVGEELFF
v_gene: TRBV5-4; d_gene: TRBD1; j_gene: TRBJ1-5; abundance: .; CDR3nt: TGTGCCAGCAGCTTGGTACCAGGGGGTGGCAATCAGCCCCAGCATTTT; CDR3aa: CASSLVPGGGNQPQHF
v_gene: TRBV27; d_gene: .; j_gene: TRBJ1-4; abundance: .; CDR3nt: TGTGCCAGCGGGGGCTACGGAATTAATGAAAAACTGTTTTTT; CDR3aa: CASGGYGINEKLFF
v_gene: TRBV19; d_gene: TRBD2; j_gene: TRBJ2-7; abundance: .; CDR3nt: TGTGCCAGTAGTATGGGGGGGAGCTCCTACGAGCAGTACTTC; CDR3aa: CASSMGGSSYEQYF
v_gene: TRBV5-1; d_gene: .; j_gene: TRBJ2-7; abundance: .; CDR3nt: TGCGCCAGCAGCTGGAGGACAGCCTACGAGCAGTACTTC; CDR3aa: CASSWRTAYEQYF
v_gene: TRBV9; d_gene: .; j_gene: TRBJ2-1; abundance: .; CDR3nt: TGTGCCAGCAGCGCTACTTATAGCTCCTACAATGAGCAGTTCTTC; CDR3aa: CASSATYSSYNEQFF
v_gene: TRBV10-3; d_gene: .; j_gene: TRBJ1-1; abundance: few; CDR3nt: TGTGCCATGAGGGACGGAGGGACTGAAGCTTTCTTT; CDR3aa: CAMRDGGTEAFF
v_gene: TRBV6-6; d_gene: .; j_gene: TRBJ2-5; abundance: .; CDR3nt: TGTGCCAGCAGTTACTCCCTAGGGGGGGGACAAGAGACCCAGTACTTC; CDR3aa: CASSYSLGGGQETQYF
v_gene: TRBV11-2; d_gene: .; j_gene: TRBJ1-2; abundance: .; CDR3nt: TGTGCCAGCAGCTTAATTCGGAGGACGGAAGGCTACACCTTC; CDR3aa: CASSLIRRTEGYTF
v_gene: TRBV10-3; d_gene: TRBD2; j_gene: TRBJ2-2; abundance: few; CDR3nt: TGTGCCATCAGTGCTTCTGCGGGAGTCAGCACCGGGGAGCTGTTTTTT; CDR3aa: CAISASAGVSTGELFF
v_gene: TRBV4-3; d_gene: .; j_gene: TRBJ1-2; abundance: .; CDR3nt: TGCGCCAGCAGCCAAGGGGAGTGGGATGGCTACACCTTC; CDR3aa: CASSQGEWDGYTF
v_gene: TRBV10-1; d_gene: TRBD1; j_gene: TRBJ2-1; abundance: .; CDR3nt: TGCGCCAGCAGTGCTACGACAGGGGGCCCTTCCTACAATGAGCAGTTCTTC; CDR3aa: CASSATTGGPSYNEQFF
v_gene: TRBV7-3; d_gene: TRBD2; j_gene: TRBJ2-2; abundance: .; CDR3nt: TGTGCCAGCAGCCCTCCTCTAGCGGGAGGGGAGCTGTTTTTT; CDR3aa: CASSPPLAGGELFF
v_gene: TRBV4-3; d_gene: TRBD2; j_gene: TRBJ2-1; abundance: .; CDR3nt: TGCGCCAGCAGCGCCGAGGGCGGGAGGGCCGTAGGGGAGCAGTTCTTC; CDR3aa: CASSAEGGRAVGEQFF
v_gene: TRBV25-1; d_gene: .; j_gene: TRBJ2-2; abundance: few; CDR3nt: TGTGCCAGCAGGGACAGCAGAATCACCGGGGAGCTGTTTTTT; CDR3aa: CASRDSRITGELFF
v_gene: TRBV19; d_gene: .; j_gene: TRBJ2-3; abundance: .; CDR3nt: TGTGCCAGTAGTATGGTTGAGGGTTTAGATACGCAGTATTTT; CDR3aa: CASSMVEGLDTQYF
v_gene: TRBV7-2; d_gene: .; j_gene: TRBJ2-3; abundance: few; CDR3nt: TGTGCCAGCAGCTTGGGACTCGCCCCAGATACGCAGTATTTT; CDR3aa: CASSLGLAPDTQYF
v_gene: TRBV9; d_gene: .; j_gene: TRBJ2-5; abundance: once; CDR3nt: TGTGCCAGCAGCGTAGCGGCTAGTCGGGAGACCCAGTACTTC; CDR3aa: CASSVAASRETQYF
v_gene: TRBV11-2; d_gene: .; j_gene: TRBJ2-6; abundance: .; CDR3nt: TGTGCCAGCAGCTTCTACCATGGCTCAGGGATCGCTGGGGCCAACGTCCTGACTTTC; CDR3aa: CASSFYHGSGIAGANVLTF
v_gene: TRBV6-1; d_gene: .; j_gene: TRBJ1-6; abundance: .; CDR3nt: TGTGCCAGCAGTGAAGGGCGGAGCTCCTATAATTCACCCCTCCACTTT; CDR3aa: CASSEGRSSYNSPLHF
v_gene: TRBV5-4; d_gene: .; j_gene: TRBJ1-1; abundance: .; CDR3nt: TGTGCCAGCAGCTTAATAAACAGGCACGAGAACACTGAAGCTTTCTTT; CDR3aa: CASSLINRHENTEAFF
v_gene: TRBV7-9; d_gene: .; j_gene: TRBJ2-7; abundance: .; CDR3nt: TGTGCCAGCAGCTCGACTAAAACAGTCCCTAACGAGCAGTACTTC; CDR3aa: CASSSTKTVPNEQYF
v_gene: TRBV18; d_gene: .; j_gene: TRBJ1-3; abundance: once; CDR3nt: TGTGCCAGCTCACAGCGGGATATCTCTGGAAACACCATATATTTT; CDR3aa: CASSQRDISGNTIYF
v_gene: TRBV29-1; d_gene: .; j_gene: TRBJ2-7; abundance: .; CDR3nt: TGCAGCGTTCGACAGGGAGGCAACGAGCAGTACTTC; CDR3aa: CSVRQGGNEQYF
v_gene: TRBV12-5; d_gene: TRBD1; j_gene: TRBJ2-7; abundance: few; CDR3nt: TGTGCTAGTGGTTACGGACAGGGCTACGAGCAGTACTTC; CDR3aa: CASGYGQGYEQYF
v_gene: TRBV30; d_gene: .; j_gene: TRBJ2-1; abundance: .; CDR3nt: TGTGCCTGGAATATAGTCCGGAATGAGCAGTTCTTC; CDR3aa: CAWNIVRNEQFF
v_gene: TRBV25-1; d_gene: TRBD1; j_gene: TRBJ2-1; abundance: once; CDR3nt: TGTGCCAGCAGTGACCCCGTACAGGGGCGGACCTACAATGAGCAGTTCTTC; CDR3aa: CASSDPVQGRTYNEQFF
v_gene: TRBV7-9; d_gene: TRBD1; j_gene: TRBJ2-1; abundance: .; CDR3nt: TGTGCCAGCAGCCAAGGGACAGGGGGCTCGAATGAGCAGTTCTTC; CDR3aa: CASSQGTGGSNEQFF
v_gene: TRBV2; d_gene: TRBD2; j_gene: TRBJ2-1; abundance: once; CDR3nt: TGTGCCAGCCGTAGCGGGGGGGCCTACAATGAGCAGTTCTTC; CDR3aa: CASRSGGAYNEQFF
v_gene: TRBV2; d_gene: TRBD2; j_gene: TRBJ2-5; abundance: .; CDR3nt: TGTGCCAGCAGGGACTCTAGCGGGAGATGGGAGACCCAGTACTTC; CDR3aa: CASRDSSGRWETQYF
v_gene: TRBV6-6; d_gene: TRBD1; j_gene: TRBJ1-1; abundance: few; CDR3nt: TGTGCCAGCAGTTCCGCACAGGGGACCACTGAAGCTTTCTTT; CDR3aa: CASSSAQGTTEAFF
v_gene: TRBV27; d_gene: .; j_gene: TRBJ1-1; abundance: .; CDR3nt: TGTGCCAGCAGTCCGCGGGACCTCCGGGGAACTTTCTTT; CDR3aa: CASSPRDLRGTFF
v_gene: TRBV6-1; d_gene: TRBD1; j_gene: TRBJ1-2; abundance: .; CDR3nt: TGTGCCAGCAGTGAAGCCCCCGGGGACAGGGGTCCTGGCTACACCTTC; CDR3aa: CASSEAPGDRGPGYTF
v_gene: TRBV14; d_gene: .; j_gene: TRBJ1-2; abundance: .; CDR3nt: TGTGCCAGCAGCCACAAAAGCACGACAGATCCCCTATTCAACTATGGCTACACCTTC; CDR3aa: CASSHKSTTDPLFNYGYTF
v_gene: TRBV7-2; d_gene: TRBD2; j_gene: TRBJ2-1; abundance: .; CDR3nt: TGTGCCAGCAGCTTAGTGGCTAGCGGGACCTCCTACAATGAGCAGTTCTTC; CDR3aa: CASSLVASGTSYNEQFF